A single sample gave rise to the 14 T cell receptor beta chains below, sequenced in a study of blood T cell repertoires in COVID-19. Sequencing used immunoSEQ multiplex PCR; TCRdb keeps in-frame clones, though not all of them. The profile shows approximately 460,000 clones, roughly 89% of them singletons. What was sequenced was peripheral blood. The receptors derive from a young man with COVID-19, enrolled during active disease.

The chain links TRBV5-4 to TRBJ2-1; weak D call: TRBD1 (5 bases). The CDR3 extends over 13 amino acids. V dropped 0 bases and J dropped 8 bases, with 9 bases sitting between them. The V gene's germline CDR1 is SGHNT and CDR2 YYREEE (reference sequence). The CDR3 DNA reads TGTGCCAGCAGCTTGGTGGGGCGCGATGAGCAGTTCTTC. Translation gives CASSLVGRDEQFF. The whole variable domain, filled in from reference TRBV5-4 and TRBJ2-1, reads ETGVTQSPTHLIKTRGQQVTLRCSSQSGHNTVSWYQQALGQGPQFIFQYYREEENGRGNFPPRFSGLQFPNYSSELNVNALELDDSALYLCASSLVGRDEQFFGPGTRLTVL.

On this clone itself: This sample also contains other DNA sequences that code for the same CDR3. The V call is TRBV3-1 (or the pseudogene TRBV3-2), the J call TRBJ2-1; the D is unclear. Trimming removed 4 bases from V and 7 bases from J, with 5 bases in between. Germline values: CDR1 LGHDT, CDR2 YNNKEL (reference sequence). The CDR3 has 11 residues. The CDR3 DNA is TGTGCCAGCAGCCTCTTAAATGAGCAGTTCTTC. It encodes CASSLLNEQFF.

V and J are TRBV7-9 and TRBJ2-7, with 11 nucleotides matching TRBD2. The germline V gene has CDR1 SEHNR and CDR2 FQNEAQ (reference sequence). Trimming took 5 bases from V and 2 from J; bases not matched to a gene: 5. The CDR3 is made up of 15 amino acids. The chain's CDR3 is CASSTRSGRAYEQYF. The CDR3 DNA follows: TGTGCCAGCAGCACCCGTAGCGGGAGGGCCTACGAGCAGTACTTC.

This clone was picked up one time. The rearrangement uses TRBV3-1 (or the pseudogene TRBV3-2) and TRBJ2-5; tentative D call: TRBD1 (5 bases). Between the trimmed V and J ends, which lost 4 bases and 1 base, there was a span of 13 bases. Looked up from germline, CDR1 is LGHDT and CDR2 is YNNKEL (reference sequence). The CDR3 contains 15 residues. In DNA, the CDR3 is TGTGCCAGCAGCCCGCGGACACCAACCCAAGAGACCCAGTACTTC. Amino acid sequence: CASSPRTPTQETQYF.

This clone was seen a single time. The rearrangement links TRBV6-1 to TRBJ1-5; perhaps TRBD1 as D (5 bases). The CDR3 has 16 residues. The V and J ends lost 0 bases and 5 bases respectively, with 14 bases between them. Per germline, CDR1 MNHNS and CDR2 SASEGT. The CDR3 bases are TGTGCCAGCAGTGAAGCGCTCCAGGGCATTTATCAGCCCCAGCATTTT. Residues: CASSEALQGIYQPQHF.

This chain links TRBV27 with TRBJ2-1; possibly TRBD1 for D (6 bases). The germline V gene has CDR1 MNHEY and CDR2 SMNVEV (reference sequence). The CDR3 runs 14 residues. Trimming removed 5 bases from V and 8 bases from J, with 16 bases in between. CDR3 in DNA: TGTGCCAGCAGTGTTGACAGGCTGGGAGATGAGCAGTTCTTC. Encoded protein: CASSVDRLGDEQFF.

About this clone itself: Germline is not matched at one junction end, which may reflect a read error. CDR3 in DNA: TGTGCCAGTAGTATCTACAGCAGCAGTCAGCCCCAGCATTTT. Translation gives CASSIYSSSQPQHF. This sequence joins TRBV19 and TRBJ1-5; D ambiguous. This CDR3 is 14 amino acids long. The germline CDR1 and CDR2 sequences are LNHDA and SQIVND (reference sequence).

V and J are TRBV9 and TRBJ1-3; no firm D call. The germline V gene encodes CDR1 SGDLS and CDR2 YYNGEE. V lost 0 bases to trimming and J lost 0 bases, with 16 bases between them. The CDR3 extends over 18 amino acids. DNA of the CDR3: TGTGCCAGCAGCGTAGCTACGGCGGAGCAAATCTCTGGAAACACCATATATTTT. Its protein product is CASSVATAEQISGNTIYF.

Only a few counts were recorded for this clone. The chain recombines TRBV5-5 with TRBJ2-7; D is uncertain. This CDR3 has 13 amino acids. V lost 0 bases, J lost 4 bases, and 8 bases lay in between. CDR1 is SGHKS and CDR2 is YYEKEE in the germline V gene (reference sequence). The CDR3 here is CASSLVGEYEQYF. The DNA for the CDR3 is TGTGCCAGCAGCTTGGTGGGCGAATACGAGCAGTACTTC.

This clone was counted a few times. The chain couples TRBV5-4 to TRBJ1-2; TRBD1 aligns across 7 bases. The CDR3 is made up of 16 amino acids. The germline gives CDR1 SGHNT, CDR2 YYREEE (reference sequence). With V trimmed by 3 bases and J by 0 bases, 8 bases remained unmatched. CDR3 sequence (DNA): TGTGCCAGCAGCTCGGACAGGAGTACGGCTAACTATGGCTACACCTTC. Encoded protein: CASSSDRSTANYGYTF. Based on the CDR3 plus reference TRBV5-4 and TRBJ1-2, the full variable domain is ETGVTQSPTHLIKTRGQQVTLRCSSQSGHNTVSWYQQALGQGPQFIFQYYREEENGRGNFPPRFSGLQFPNYSSELNVNALELDDSALYLCASSSDRSTANYGYTFGSGTRLTVV.

The gene calls are TRBV15 and TRBJ2-3; D ambiguous. The CDR3 sequence is 15 residues long. The V gene lost 0 bases and the J gene lost 1 base, with 8 bases spanning the gap. Germline V gene lookup returns CDR1 LNHNV and CDR2 YYDKDF (reference sequence). This CDR3 reads CATSRDLAGTDTQYF. The CDR3 DNA reads as TGTGCCACCAGCAGAGATTTGGCGGGCACAGATACGCAGTATTTT.

The chain couples TRBV11-2 to TRBJ2-7; 8 bases agree with TRBD2. Trimming took 1 base from V and 5 from J; bases not matched to a gene: 10. Germline-derived CDR1 and CDR2 are SGHAT and FQNNGV. The CDR3 runs to 16 residues. This chain's CDR3 is CASSLGPGLAYDEQYF. The CDR3 nucleotides read TGTGCCAGCAGCTTAGGGCCCGGACTAGCTTACGACGAGCAGTACTTC.

The chain has TRBV7-9 and TRBJ2-3; 7 bases match TRBD2. The CDR3 is 15 amino acids. Germline V gene lookup returns CDR1 SEHNR and CDR2 FQNEAQ (reference sequence). The ends lost 3 bases at V and 2 bases at J; junction bases unmatched: 5. Written as DNA, the CDR3 is TGTGCCAGCAGCTTGCTAGCGGCGGCCACAGATACGCAGTATTTT. It yields the protein CASSLLAAATDTQYF.

The chain couples TRBV2 to TRBJ1-6; 9 nucleotides line up with TRBD1. Germline CDR1 SNHLY, CDR2 FYNNEI. The CDR3 is 16 residues long. V dropped 4 bases and J dropped 5; count of bases not matched to a gene: 6. In nucleotides, the CDR3 is TGTGCCAGCAGTGCCTCCGGGACAGGGAATAATTCACCCCTCCACTTT. This gives the protein CASSASGTGNNSPLHF.